These T cell receptor beta chains were read from a single sample in a study of T cell responses to AZD1222 COVID-19 vaccine. Clones were read by immunoSEQ multiplex PCR, and TCRdb kept only the in-frame ones, dropping some. The sample carries about 110,000 clones, roughly 89% recorded once. Sequenced here: peripheral blood, sampled 28 days after the second AZD1222 dose. The receptor set was obtained from an adult who received the AZD1222 COVID-19 vaccine. Each CDR3 is given with its conserved first and last residue. The D gene is left open where the match is weak. Clone size is stated in some rows and not others, as once, few, many or a class when expanded.

v_call	clone_size	j_call	d_call	cdr3_aa	cdr3_nt
TRBV27	NA	TRBJ2-6	NA	CASSFSFFPTGANVLTF	TGTGCCAGCAGTTTCTCCTTTTTCCCGACTGGGGCCAACGTCCTGACTTTC
TRBV3-1/TRBV3-2	NA	TRBJ1-1	TRBD1	CASSLMTGSMHTEAFF	TGTGCCAGCAGTCTAATGACAGGGTCTATGCACACTGAAGCTTTCTTT
TRBV19	NA	TRBJ1-5	TRBD1	CASSIRTGRNQPQHF	TGTGCCAGTAGTATAAGGACAGGGAGGAATCAGCCCCAGCATTTT
TRBV7-7	NA	TRBJ2-3	NA	CASSRDRTTDTQYF	TGTGCTAGCAGCCGAGACAGAACCACAGATACGCAGTATTTT
TRBV12-5	NA	TRBJ1-2	TRBD1	CASGLWQGVGYTF	TGTGCTAGTGGTTTGTGGCAGGGGGTGGGCTACACCTTC
TRBV18	once	TRBJ1-4	NA	CASSPRTQRNEKLFF	TGTGCCAGCTCACCAAGGACACAACGTAATGAAAAACTGTTTTTT
TRBV6-2/TRBV6-3	NA	TRBJ2-1	TRBD2	CASSPSWVSGGRHEQFF	TGTGCCAGCAGTCCCTCCTGGGTAAGCGGGGGGCGGCATGAGCAGTTCTTC
TRBV4-3	NA	TRBJ2-3	TRBD1	CASSQEVRGDTQYF	TGCGCCAGCAGCCAAGAGGTCAGGGGGGATACGCAGTATTTT
TRBV4-2	NA	TRBJ1-5	NA	CASSQDRMVAGGQPQHF	TGTGCCAGCAGCCAAGATCGAATGGTGGCAGGTGGTCAGCCCCAGCATTTT
TRBV7-7	NA	TRBJ2-1	TRBD1	CASSSTGTGNINEQFF	TGTGCTAGCAGCTCTACCGGGACAGGGAATATCAATGAGCAGTTCTTC
TRBV7-2	NA	TRBJ1-2	NA	CASSPWGREEYGYTF	TGTGCCAGCAGCCCCTGGGGCAGGGAAGAATATGGCTACACCTTC
TRBV10-3	NA	TRBJ2-3	NA	CAISLEGNGVGTQYF	TGTGCCATCAGCCTCGAGGGGAACGGTGTGGGTACGCAGTATTTT
TRBV10-3	once	TRBJ1-3	TRBD1	CAMRGGAKGNTIYF	TGTGCCATGAGAGGGGGCGCGAAGGGAAACACCATATATTTT
TRBV27	NA	TRBJ2-3	NA	CASIGGGPANTQYF	TGTGCCAGCATAGGCGGGGGCCCCGCTAATACGCAGTATTTT
TRBV4-2	NA	TRBJ2-7	NA	CASSQGGNGKGYEQYF	TGTGCCAGCAGCCAAGGGGGGAATGGGAAAGGGTACGAGCAGTACTTC
TRBV28	NA	TRBJ2-7	NA	CASSFTANSYEQYF	TGTGCCAGCAGTTTCACCGCAAACTCCTACGAGCAGTACTTC
TRBV19	NA	TRBJ1-2	TRBD1	CASRRQGMGYGYTF	TGTGCCAGTAGGAGACAGGGGATGGGCTATGGCTACACCTTC
TRBV18	NA	TRBJ1-1	NA	CASSREGGGNTEAFF	TGTGCCAGCTCACGTGAGGGGGGAGGGAACACTGAAGCTTTCTTT
TRBV18	NA	TRBJ2-3	TRBD2	CASSPAVGLAGVTDTQYF	TGTGCCAGCTCACCCGCGGTGGGACTAGCGGGGGTCACAGATACGCAGTATTTT
TRBV4-1	NA	TRBJ2-3	NA	CASSQDQRGAQYF	TGCGCCAGCAGCCAAGATCAGAGGGGTGCGCAGTATTTT
TRBV19	NA	TRBJ2-2	NA	CASSIENQGGELFF	TGTGCCAGTAGTATAGAAAACCAGGGCGGGGAGCTGTTTTTT
TRBV6-2/TRBV6-3	NA	TRBJ2-5	NA	CASSYSDISNPYF	TGTGCCAGCAGTTACTCGGACATTTCCAATCCGTACTTC
TRBV10-3	NA	TRBJ1-5	TRBD1	CAISESTGGYQPQHF	TGTGCCATCAGTGAGTCGACAGGGGGATATCAGCCCCAGCATTTT
TRBV6-5	NA	TRBJ2-7	NA	CASSYSPGYGSYEQYF	TGTGCCAGCAGTTACTCACCGGGATACGGTTCCTACGAGCAGTACTTC
TRBV5-1	NA	TRBJ1-4	TRBD1	CASSGTGATNEKLFF	TGCGCCAGCAGCGGAACAGGGGCAACTAATGAAAAACTGTTTTTT
TRBV10-3	NA	TRBJ1-1	NA	CAIRSQGEAFF	TGTGCCATAAGGTCGCAGGGTGAAGCTTTCTTT
TRBV6-2/TRBV6-3	NA	TRBJ2-3	NA	CASSSLGDGTDTQYF	TGTGCCAGCAGCTCACTTGGGGACGGCACAGATACGCAGTATTTT
TRBV7-2	once	TRBJ2-5	NA	CASSLAGGGTQYF	TGTGCCAGCAGCTTAGCGGGGGGCGGAACCCAGTACTTC
TRBV5-1	NA	TRBJ1-3	TRBD1	CASSFGTAGNTIYF	TGCGCCAGCAGCTTTGGGACAGCTGGAAACACCATATATTTT
TRBV7-2	NA	TRBJ2-7	TRBD2	CASSSGEAGQAYEQYF	TGTGCCAGCAGCTCTGGAGAAGCGGGGCAAGCCTACGAGCAGTACTTC
TRBV9	NA	TRBJ2-1	NA	CASSAVPGTEQFF	TGTGCCAGCAGCGCCGTTCCCGGGACAGAGCAGTTCTTC
TRBV7-8	NA	TRBJ2-7	NA	CASSLGRGGRYEQYF	TGTGCCAGCAGCCTGGGGAGGGGGGGGCGGTACGAGCAGTACTTC
TRBV7-7	NA	TRBJ1-2	NA	CASSLGGTNYGYTF	TGTGCTAGCAGCTTAGGCGGGACAAACTATGGCTACACCTTC
TRBV18	NA	TRBJ1-1	TRBD1	CASSPRTGGTEAFF	TGTGCCAGCTCACCCAGGACAGGAGGCACTGAAGCTTTCTTT
TRBV20-1	NA	TRBJ1-6	NA	CSASIGNSPLHF	TGCAGTGCTAGTATCGGTAATTCACCCCTCCACTTT
TRBV30	NA	TRBJ1-3	NA	CAWSVQGNTIYF	TGTGCCTGGAGTGTACAGGGAAACACCATATATTTT
TRBV2	NA	TRBJ2-7	NA	CASRLLSGLSYEQYF	TGTGCCAGTCGGCTTCTGAGCGGCCTCTCCTACGAGCAGTACTTC
TRBV5-4	NA	TRBJ1-2	TRBD1	CASSFDRERGYTF	TGTGCCAGCAGCTTCGACAGGGAGAGGGGCTACACCTTC
TRBV5-1	NA	TRBJ2-2	TRBD1	CASSLGQGGTGELFF	TGCGCCAGCAGCTTGGGACAGGGTGGCACCGGGGAGCTGTTTTTT
TRBV7-9	NA	TRBJ2-5	NA	CASSSDSRQETQYF	TGTGCCAGCAGCTCCGACAGCCGGCAAGAGACCCAGTACTTC
TRBV4-1	NA	TRBJ1-6	NA	CASSPLGVRSPLHF	TGCGCCAGCAGCCCCCTGGGGGTGCGGTCACCCCTCCACTTT